A selection of T cell receptor beta chains follows, all from one sample in a study of siplizumab effects on memory and regulatory T cells. Repertoires were generated with immunoSEQ multiplex PCR, while TCRdb's copy carries only in-frame clones and drops some. The sample lists 57,000 or so clones; around 80% were seen once. Material: memory CD4+ T cells sorted from blood. The receptors originated from a human donor in good health. Both conserved end residues are part of each CDR3. D genes are given only for firm matches. Expanded clones are given a class, and other clones once, few, many or no size at all.

v_call	d_call	j_call	clone_size	cdr3_nt	cdr3_aa
TRBV7-3	-	TRBJ2-7	-	TGTGCCAGCAGCTTACTGGGGCAGGGGAACTCCGAGCAGTACTTC	CASSLLGQGNSEQYF
TRBV30	-	TRBJ2-3	-	TGTGCCTGGAGATCCCCGGGGCCGGGAGATACGCAGTATTTT	CAWRSPGPGDTQYF
TRBV29-1	-	TRBJ1-3	-	TGCAGCGTTGAAGGGGGTTCAGGAAACACCATATATTTT	CSVEGGSGNTIYF
TRBV2	-	TRBJ1-1	few	TGTGCCAGCAGTCAACAGGGTAGAGATACTGAAGCTTTCTTT	CASSQQGRDTEAFF
TRBV7-2	-	TRBJ1-1	-	TGTGCCAGCAGCCCCCTTGGGCAAATGAACACTGAAGCTTTCTTT	CASSPLGQMNTEAFF
TRBV12-5	-	TRBJ2-5	-	TGTGCTAGTGGTTTGGATTTAGGGGCCCAGTACTTC	CASGLDLGAQYF
TRBV2	TRBD1	TRBJ1-2	-	TGTGCCAGCAGTGAAGCGACAGGGGGCGGCTATGGCTACACCTTC	CASSEATGGGYGYTF
TRBV4-3	-	TRBJ2-7	few	TGCGCCAGCAGCCGCCGGGCCCTGACTGGAACCTACGAGCAGTACTTC	CASSRRALTGTYEQYF
TRBV7-9	TRBD1	TRBJ2-7	-	TGTGCCAGCAGCAAAGACAGGGGCCTTTACGAGCAGTACTTC	CASSKDRGLYEQYF
TRBV7-2	TRBD2	TRBJ2-7	-	TGTGCCAGCTCCCCTAGCGGAGGCTACGAGCAGTACTTC	CASSPSGGYEQYF
TRBV18	TRBD1	TRBJ1-2	-	TGTGCCAGCTCACCTCCGGGACAGCGATCGTCTCTCTCTAACTATGGCTACACCTTC	CASSPPGQRSSLSNYGYTF
TRBV7-2	-	TRBJ2-3	-	TGTGCCAGCAGCCAGACCTTCTCAGATACGCAGTATTTT	CASSQTFSDTQYF
TRBV7-2	-	TRBJ1-1	-	TGTGCCAGCAGCGCGGGACCAACAGCGAACACTGAAGCTTTCTTT	CASSAGPTANTEAFF
TRBV5-1	TRBD2	TRBJ2-7	once	TGCGCCAGCAGCTTACTAGCGGGGGCCACTTACTACGAGCAGTACTTC	CASSLLAGATYYEQYF
TRBV18	-	TRBJ2-6	-	TGTGCCAGCTCACCCGGGACAACTGGGGCCAACGTCCTGACTTTC	CASSPGTTGANVLTF
TRBV6-6	-	TRBJ1-2	-	TGTGCCACCACGACCCAGGGCGGGACCTATGGCTACACCTTC	CATTTQGGTYGYTF
TRBV4-2	-	TRBJ2-5	-	TGTGCCAGCAGCCAAGATGAGTTCCGGGGAGCCGGGGAGACCCAGTACTTC	CASSQDEFRGAGETQYF
TRBV2	-	TRBJ1-2	-	TGTGCCAGCAGTGAAGAAAGCAGGACGGGGGGCTATGGCTACACCTTC	CASSEESRTGGYGYTF
TRBV14	TRBD2	TRBJ2-1	once	TGTGCCAGCAGCCATCTTAGCGGGGGGACCTACAATGAGCAGTTCTTC	CASSHLSGGTYNEQFF
TRBV6-5	-	TRBJ1-1	-	TGTGCCAGCAGTTACTCGTTGGGAACTGAAGCTTTCTTT	CASSYSLGTEAFF
TRBV7-9	-	TRBJ2-4	-	TGTGCCAGCAGCTTAAGGGCGGGCAGGGTAGAAAACATTCAGTACTTC	CASSLRAGRVENIQYF
TRBV21-1	-	TRBJ1-4	-	TGTGCCAGCAGCAAAGACAGTATGAGGGGCGCTGCAACTAATGAAAAACTGTTTTTT	CASSKDSMRGAATNEKLFF
TRBV7-6	-	TRBJ1-1	-	TGTGCCAGCAGCTCCTCTCTTGGGGGAGTGAACACTGAAGCTTTCTTT	CASSSSLGGVNTEAFF
TRBV7-9	-	TRBJ1-6	-	TGTGCCAGCAGCTTATTCGGCGGTGAGGATTCACCCCTCCACTTT	CASSLFGGEDSPLHF
TRBV19	-	TRBJ1-2	-	TGTGCCAGTAGTATCTTCCCCTTCGGCTACACCTTC	CASSIFPFGYTF
TRBV2	-	TRBJ2-3	-	TGTGCCAGCAGTCGAAAGGGGTCATATCCCGGCACAGATACGCAGTATTTT	CASSRKGSYPGTDTQYF
TRBV20-1	-	TRBJ2-7	-	TGCAGTGCTAGTCGGGAGGAGCAGTACTTC	CSASREEQYF
TRBV2	-	TRBJ1-6	-	TGTGCCAGCCGAGCTGATCTTCCGAGGGACTCACCCCTCCACTTT	CASRADLPRDSPLHF
TRBV29-1	TRBD1	TRBJ2-2	-	TGCAGCGACTATACAGGGGATCGCACCGGGGAGCTGTTTTTT	CSDYTGDRTGELFF
TRBV6-5	-	TRBJ2-7	-	TGTGCCAGCATTTCCGCCGTGGGATACGAGCAGTACTTC	CASISAVGYEQYF
TRBV25-1	TRBD1	TRBJ2-3	once	TGTGCCAGCAGTAAACAGGGGGCGCGTAAAGATACGCAGTATTTT	CASSKQGARKDTQYF
TRBV9	TRBD2	TRBJ2-3	-	TGTGCCAGCAGCGCCCAGCGGGGGGTTAGCACAGATACGCAGTATTTT	CASSAQRGVSTDTQYF
TRBV19	-	TRBJ1-1	-	TGTGCCAGTAGTGATCGGAACACTGAAGCTTTCTTT	CASSDRNTEAFF
TRBV30	TRBD1	TRBJ2-7	-	TGTGCCTGGAGTGTACAGGGGGTATCCGAGCAGTACTTC	CAWSVQGVSEQYF
TRBV5-4	TRBD2	TRBJ2-3	-	TGTGCCAGCAGCTTGCGGCGGGGGGAATGGGGTGATACGCAGTATTTT	CASSLRRGEWGDTQYF
TRBV2	-	TRBJ2-3	-	TGTGCCAGCAGTGCTGACACAGATACGCAGTATTTT	CASSADTDTQYF
TRBV7-9	-	TRBJ2-2	-	TGTGCCAGCAGACAAAACAGGGAGCTTGTCGGGGAGCTGTTTTTT	CASRQNRELVGELFF
TRBV12-5	-	TRBJ2-1	-	TGTGCTAGTGCTGGCGGAGGGAACTCCTACAATGAGCAGTTCTTC	CASAGGGNSYNEQFF
TRBV6-6	-	TRBJ1-2	-	TGTGCCAGCAGGGCTGGTGAGGGGTACTATGGCTACACCTTC	CASRAGEGYYGYTF
TRBV5-6	-	TRBJ2-3	once	TGTGCCAGCAGCTTGGGGTCTACGCAGTATTTT	CASSLGSTQYF
TRBV18	TRBD1	TRBJ1-4	-	TGTGCCAGCTCACCACTAAGGACAGGGGTTGAAAAACTGTTTTTT	CASSPLRTGVEKLFF
TRBV14	-	TRBJ1-2	few	TGTGCCAGCAGCCAATATCACAGCTCCTATGGCTACACCTTC	CASSQYHSSYGYTF
TRBV9	-	TRBJ2-2	-	TGTGCCAGCAGCGTAGCTCAGTCAGCCGGGGAGCTGTTTTTT	CASSVAQSAGELFF
TRBV28	TRBD2	TRBJ2-1	-	TGTGCCAGCAGTTTAAGCGGGGGGGCCCGTGAGCAGTTCTTC	CASSLSGGAREQFF
TRBV18	TRBD1	TRBJ1-2	few	TGTGCCAGCTCACCGGACAGGGCGGGCTATGGCTACACCTTC	CASSPDRAGYGYTF
TRBV7-3	-	TRBJ2-3	-	TGTGCCAGCAGCTTCAGCGGAACCTACACAGATACGCAGTATTTT	CASSFSGTYTDTQYF